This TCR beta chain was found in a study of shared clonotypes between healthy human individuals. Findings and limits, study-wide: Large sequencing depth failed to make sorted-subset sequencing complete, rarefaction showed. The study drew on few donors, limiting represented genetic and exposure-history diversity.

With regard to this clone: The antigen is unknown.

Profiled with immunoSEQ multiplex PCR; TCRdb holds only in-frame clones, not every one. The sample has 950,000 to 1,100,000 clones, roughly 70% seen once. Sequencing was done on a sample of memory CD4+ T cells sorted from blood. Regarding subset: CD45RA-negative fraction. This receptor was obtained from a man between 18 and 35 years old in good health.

CDR3 DNA: TGTGCCAGCAGTTCATCTCGGCTAGCTCAAAACATTCAGTACTTC. Translation gives CASSSSRLAQNIQYF. The V gene is TRBV28, the J gene TRBJ2-4; maybe TRBD2 (5 bases). The CDR3 spans 15 residues. V lost 4 bases and J lost 5, with 15 bases in between. CDR1 and CDR2 from the germline V gene are MDHEN and SYDVKM. Full variable domain (remainder filled in from reference TRBV28 and TRBJ2-4): DVKVTQSSRYLVKRTGEKVFLECVQDMDHENMFWYRQDPGLGLRLIYFSYDVKMKEKGDIPEGYSVSREKKERFSLILESASTNQTSMYLCASSSSRLAQNIQYFGAGTRLSVL.